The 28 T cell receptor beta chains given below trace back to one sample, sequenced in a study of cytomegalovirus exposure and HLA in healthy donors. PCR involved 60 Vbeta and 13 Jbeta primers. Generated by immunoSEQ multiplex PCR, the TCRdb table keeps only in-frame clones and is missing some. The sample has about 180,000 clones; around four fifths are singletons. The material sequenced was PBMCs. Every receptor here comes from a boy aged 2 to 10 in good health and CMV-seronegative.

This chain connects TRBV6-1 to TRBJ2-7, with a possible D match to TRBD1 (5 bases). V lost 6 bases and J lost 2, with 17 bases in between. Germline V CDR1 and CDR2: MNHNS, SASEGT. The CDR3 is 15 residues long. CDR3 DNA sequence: TGTGCCAGCAGCCTGACAGACCAAGGACCCTACGAGCAGTACGTC. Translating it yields CASSLTDQGPYEQYV.

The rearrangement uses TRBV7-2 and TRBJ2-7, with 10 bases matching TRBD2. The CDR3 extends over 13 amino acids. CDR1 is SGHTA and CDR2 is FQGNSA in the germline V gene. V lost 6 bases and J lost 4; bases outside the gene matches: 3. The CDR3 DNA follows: TGTGCCAGCAGTATTAGCGGGAGGTACGAGCAGTACTTC. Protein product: CASSISGRYEQYF.

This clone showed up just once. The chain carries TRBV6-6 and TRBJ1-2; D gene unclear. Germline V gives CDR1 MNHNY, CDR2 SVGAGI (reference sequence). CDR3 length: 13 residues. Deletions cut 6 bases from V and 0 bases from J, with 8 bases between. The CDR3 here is CASSRTANYGYTF. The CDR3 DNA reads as TGTGCCAGCAGCCGAACGGCTAACTATGGCTACACCTTC.

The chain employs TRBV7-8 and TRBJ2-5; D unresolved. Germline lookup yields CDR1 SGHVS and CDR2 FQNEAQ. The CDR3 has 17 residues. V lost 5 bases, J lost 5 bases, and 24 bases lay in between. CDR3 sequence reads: CASSLKRALGLEETQYF. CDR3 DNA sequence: TGTGCCAGCAGCCTTAAGAGAGCCCTTGGATTGGAGGAGACCCAGTACTTC.

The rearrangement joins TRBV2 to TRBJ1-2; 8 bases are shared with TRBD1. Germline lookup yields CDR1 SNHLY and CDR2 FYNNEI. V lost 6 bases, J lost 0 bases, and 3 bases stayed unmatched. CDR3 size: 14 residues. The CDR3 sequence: CASRGTGPNYGYTF. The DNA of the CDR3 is TGTGCCAGCAGGGGGACAGGACCTAACTATGGCTACACCTTC. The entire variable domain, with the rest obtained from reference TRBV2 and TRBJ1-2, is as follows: EPEVTQTPSHQVTQMGQEVILRCVPISNHLYFYWYRQILGQKVEFLVSFYNNEISEKSEIFDDQFSVERPDGSNFTLKIRSTKLEDSAMYFCASRGTGPNYGYTFGSGTRLTVV.

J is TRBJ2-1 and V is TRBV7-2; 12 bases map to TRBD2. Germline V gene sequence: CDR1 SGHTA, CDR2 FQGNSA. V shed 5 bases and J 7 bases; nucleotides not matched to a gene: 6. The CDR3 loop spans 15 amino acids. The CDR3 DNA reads TGTGCCAGCAGCCTGCTAGCGGGAGGGTGGAATGAGCAGTTCTTC. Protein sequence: CASSLLAGGWNEQFF.

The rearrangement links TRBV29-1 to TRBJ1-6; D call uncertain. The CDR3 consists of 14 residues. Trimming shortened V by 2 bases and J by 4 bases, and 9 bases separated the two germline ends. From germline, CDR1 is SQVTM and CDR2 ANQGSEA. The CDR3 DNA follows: TGCAGCGTTGAACACACAGCTTATAATTCACCCCTCCACTTT. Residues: CSVEHTAYNSPLHF.

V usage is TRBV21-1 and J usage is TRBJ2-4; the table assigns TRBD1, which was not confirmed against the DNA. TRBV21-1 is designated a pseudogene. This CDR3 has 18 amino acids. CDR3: CASSSRYRESLAKNIQYF. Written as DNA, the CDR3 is TGTGCCAGCAGCAGCCGGTACAGGGAGTCGCTAGCCAAAAACATTCAGTACTTC.

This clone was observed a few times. The CDR3 sequence: CASSRLGTPKDGYTF. The CDR3 coding sequence is TGTGCCAGCAGCCGGCTCGGGACACCCAAGGATGGCTACACCTTC. V gene TRBV5-4 combines with J gene TRBJ1-2; D may be TRBD1 (6 bases). This CDR3 contains 15 residues. Germline V gene data show CDR1 as SGHNT and CDR2 as YYREEE (reference sequence). V shed 4 bases and J shed 6 bases, with 19 bases lying between them. Full variable domain (remainder filled in from reference TRBV5-4 and TRBJ1-2): ETGVTQSPTHLIKTRGQQVTLRCSSQSGHNTVSWYQQALGQGPQFIFQYYREEENGRGNFPPRFSGLQFPNYSSELNVNALELDDSALYLCASSRLGTPKDGYTFGSGTRLTVV.

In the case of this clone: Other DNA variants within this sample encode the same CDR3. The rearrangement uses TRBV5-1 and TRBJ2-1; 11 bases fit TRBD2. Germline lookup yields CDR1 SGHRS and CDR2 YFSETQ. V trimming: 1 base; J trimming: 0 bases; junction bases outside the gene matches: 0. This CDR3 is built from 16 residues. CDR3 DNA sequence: TGCGCCAGCAGCTTGACTAGCGGGAGCTCCTACAATGAGCAGTTCTTC. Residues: CASSLTSGSSYNEQFF. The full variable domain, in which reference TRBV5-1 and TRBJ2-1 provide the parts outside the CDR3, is KAGVTQTPRYLIKTRGQQVTLSCSPISGHRSVSWYQQTPGQGLQFLFEYFSETQRNKGNFPGRFSGRQFSNSRSEMNVSTLELGDSALYLCASSLTSGSSYNEQFFGPGTRLTVL.

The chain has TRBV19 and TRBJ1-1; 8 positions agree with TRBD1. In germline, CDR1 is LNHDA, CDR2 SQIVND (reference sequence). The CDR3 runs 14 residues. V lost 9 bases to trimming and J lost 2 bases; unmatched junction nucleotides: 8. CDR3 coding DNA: TGTGCCAGCGGGACAGGAGGGGGTAACACTGAAGCTTTCTTT. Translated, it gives CASGTGGGNTEAFF.

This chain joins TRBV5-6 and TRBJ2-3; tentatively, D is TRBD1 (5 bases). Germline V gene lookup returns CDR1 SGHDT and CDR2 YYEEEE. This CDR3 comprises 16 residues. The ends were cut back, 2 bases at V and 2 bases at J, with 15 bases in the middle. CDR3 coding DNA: TGTGCCAGCAGCTTTCGGGCAGGGCCCTACACAGATACGCAGTATTTT. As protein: CASSFRAGPYTDTQYF.

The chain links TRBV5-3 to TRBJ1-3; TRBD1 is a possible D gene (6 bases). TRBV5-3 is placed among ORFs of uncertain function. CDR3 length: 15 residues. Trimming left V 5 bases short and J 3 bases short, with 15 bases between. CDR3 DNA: TGTGCCAGAAGTGCTATTTGGACAGATGGAAACACCATATATTTT. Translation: CARSAIWTDGNTIYF.

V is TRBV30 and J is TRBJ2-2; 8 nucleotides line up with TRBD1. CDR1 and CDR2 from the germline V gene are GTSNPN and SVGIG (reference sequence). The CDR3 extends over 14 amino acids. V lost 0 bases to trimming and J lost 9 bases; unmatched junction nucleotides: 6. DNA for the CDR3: TGTGCCTGGAGTGTGGGACAGGCCCACCGGGAGCTGTTTTTT. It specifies CAWSVGQAHRELFF.

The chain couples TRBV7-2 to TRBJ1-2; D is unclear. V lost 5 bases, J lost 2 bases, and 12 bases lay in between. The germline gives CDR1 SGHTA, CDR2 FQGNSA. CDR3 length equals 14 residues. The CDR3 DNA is TGTGCCAGCAGCCAGACGACACGAAACTATGGCTACACCTTC. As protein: CASSQTTRNYGYTF.

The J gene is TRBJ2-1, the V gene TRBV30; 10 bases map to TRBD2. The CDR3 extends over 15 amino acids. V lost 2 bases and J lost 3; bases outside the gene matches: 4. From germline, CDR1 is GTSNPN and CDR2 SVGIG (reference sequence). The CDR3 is CAWSRTSGVYNEQFF. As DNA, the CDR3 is TGTGCCTGGAGTCGGACTAGCGGCGTCTACAATGAGCAGTTCTTC.

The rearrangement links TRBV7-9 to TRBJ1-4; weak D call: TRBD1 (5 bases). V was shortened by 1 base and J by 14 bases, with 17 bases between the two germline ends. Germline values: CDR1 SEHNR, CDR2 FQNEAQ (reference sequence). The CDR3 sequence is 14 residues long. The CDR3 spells CASSLGGRGDWLFF. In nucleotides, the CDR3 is TGTGCCAGCAGCTTAGGTGGGCGGGGCGATTGGCTGTTTTTT.

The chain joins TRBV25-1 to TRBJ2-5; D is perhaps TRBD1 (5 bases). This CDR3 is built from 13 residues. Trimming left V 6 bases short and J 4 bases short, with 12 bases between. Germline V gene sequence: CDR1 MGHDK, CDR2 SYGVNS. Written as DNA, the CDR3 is TGTGCCAGCAGGGACACAAGGGTAGAGACCCAGTACTTC. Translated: CASRDTRVETQYF. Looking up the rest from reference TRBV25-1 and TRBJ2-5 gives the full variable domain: EADIYQTPRYLVIGTGKKITLECSQTMGHDKMYWYQQDPGMELHLIHYSYGVNSTEKGDLSSESTVSRIRTEHFPLTLESARPSHTSQYLCASRDTRVETQYFGPGTRLLVL.

The CDR3 nucleotides are TGTGCCAGCAGTTACAATAGCGGGAGCTCCTACGAGCAGTACTTC. Its protein is CASSYNSGSSYEQYF. The chain is built from TRBV6-5 and TRBJ2-7; 9 bases agree with TRBD2. Germline-derived CDR1 and CDR2 are MNHEY and SVGAGI. This CDR3 region has 15 residues. The junction had 2 bases not matched to a gene; V was cut back by 2 bases and J by 0 bases.

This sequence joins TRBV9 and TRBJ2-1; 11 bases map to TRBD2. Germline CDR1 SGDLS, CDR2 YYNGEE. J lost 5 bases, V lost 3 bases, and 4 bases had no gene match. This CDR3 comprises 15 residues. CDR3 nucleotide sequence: TGTGCCAGCAGCGCGACGGGACTAGCGGACAATGAGCAGTTCTTC. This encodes CASSATGLADNEQFF.

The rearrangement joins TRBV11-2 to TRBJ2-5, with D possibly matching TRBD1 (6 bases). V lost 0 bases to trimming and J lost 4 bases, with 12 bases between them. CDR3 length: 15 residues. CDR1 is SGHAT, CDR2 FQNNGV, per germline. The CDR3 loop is CASSLDLTGGETQYF. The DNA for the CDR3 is TGTGCCAGCAGCTTAGATCTGACAGGAGGAGAGACCCAGTACTTC. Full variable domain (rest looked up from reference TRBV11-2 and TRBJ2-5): EAGVAQSPRYKIIEKRQSVAFWCNPISGHATLYWYQQILGQGPKLLIQFQNNGVVDDSQLPKDRFSAERLKGVDSTLKIQPAKLEDSAVYLCASSLDLTGGETQYFGPGTRLLVL.

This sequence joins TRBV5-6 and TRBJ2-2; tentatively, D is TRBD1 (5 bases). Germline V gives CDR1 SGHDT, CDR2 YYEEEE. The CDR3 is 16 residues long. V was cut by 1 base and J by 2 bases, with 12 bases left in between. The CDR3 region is CASSLQTVINTGELFF. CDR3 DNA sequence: TGTGCCAGCAGCTTGCAGACAGTCATCAACACCGGGGAGCTGTTTTTT. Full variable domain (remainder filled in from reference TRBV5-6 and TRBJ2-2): DAGVTQSPTHLIKTRGQQVTLRCSPKSGHDTVSWYQQALGQGPQFIFQYYEEEERQRGNFPDRFSGHQFPNYSSELNVNALLLGDSALYLCASSLQTVINTGELFFGEGSRLTVL.

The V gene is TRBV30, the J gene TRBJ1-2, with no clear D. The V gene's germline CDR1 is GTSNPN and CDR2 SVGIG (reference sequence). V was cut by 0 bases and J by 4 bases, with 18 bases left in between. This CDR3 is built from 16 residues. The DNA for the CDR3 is TGTGCCTGGAGTGTTGGTGGCCCGGGGTATGGCTATGGCTACACCTTC. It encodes CAWSVGGPGYGYGYTF.

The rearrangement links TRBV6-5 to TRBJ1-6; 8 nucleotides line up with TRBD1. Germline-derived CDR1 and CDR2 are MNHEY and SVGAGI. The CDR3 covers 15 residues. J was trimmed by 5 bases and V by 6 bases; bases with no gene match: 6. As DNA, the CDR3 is TGTGCCAGCAGAAGGACAGGGCCACATAATTCACCCCTCCACTTT. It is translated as CASRRTGPHNSPLHF.

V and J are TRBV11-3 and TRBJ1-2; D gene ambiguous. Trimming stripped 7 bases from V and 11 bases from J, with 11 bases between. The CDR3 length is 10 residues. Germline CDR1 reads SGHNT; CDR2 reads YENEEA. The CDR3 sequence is CASTGPLYTF. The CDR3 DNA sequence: TGTGCCAGCACCGGTCCCCTTTACACCTTC.

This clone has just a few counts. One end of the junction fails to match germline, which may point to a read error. The CDR3 coding sequence is TGTGCTAGCAGCTTGGTGGGAGGGCCAACCGGGGAGCTGTTTTTT. It yields the protein CASSLVGGPTGELFF. The V gene is TRBV7-7, the J gene TRBJ2-2; 7 nucleotides line up with TRBD2. CDR1 is SSHAT and CDR2 is FNYEAQ in the germline V gene (reference sequence). The CDR3 is made up of 15 amino acids.

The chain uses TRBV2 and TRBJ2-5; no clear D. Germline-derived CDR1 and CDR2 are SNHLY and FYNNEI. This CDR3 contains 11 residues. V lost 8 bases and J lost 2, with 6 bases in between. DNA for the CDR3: TGTGCCAGCCGGAGTCAAGAGACCCAGTACTTC. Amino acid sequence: CASRSQETQYF.

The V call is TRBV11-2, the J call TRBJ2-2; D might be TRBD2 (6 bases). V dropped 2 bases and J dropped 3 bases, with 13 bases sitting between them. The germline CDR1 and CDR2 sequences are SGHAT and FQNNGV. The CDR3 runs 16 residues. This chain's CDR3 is CASSLSGGPYTGELFF. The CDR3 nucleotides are TGTGCCAGCAGCTTATCCGGAGGGCCGTACACCGGGGAGCTGTTTTTT.